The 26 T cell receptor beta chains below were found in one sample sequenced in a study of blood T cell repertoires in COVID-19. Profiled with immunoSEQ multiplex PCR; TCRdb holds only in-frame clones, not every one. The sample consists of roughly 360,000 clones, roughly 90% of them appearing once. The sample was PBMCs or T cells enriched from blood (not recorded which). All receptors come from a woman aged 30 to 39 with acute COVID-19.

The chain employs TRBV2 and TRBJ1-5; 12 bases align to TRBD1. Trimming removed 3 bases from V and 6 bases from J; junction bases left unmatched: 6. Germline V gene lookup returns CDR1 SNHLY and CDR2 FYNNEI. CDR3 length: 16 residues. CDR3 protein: CASSERRDRGRQPQHF. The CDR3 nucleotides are TGTGCCAGCAGTGAGCGAAGGGACAGGGGGCGTCAGCCCCAGCATTTT.

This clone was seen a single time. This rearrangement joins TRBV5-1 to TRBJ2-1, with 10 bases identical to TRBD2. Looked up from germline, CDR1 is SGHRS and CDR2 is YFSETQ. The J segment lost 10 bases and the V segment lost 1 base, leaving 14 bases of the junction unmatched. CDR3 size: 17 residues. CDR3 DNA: TGCGCCAGCAGCTTGAAGGCAGCGGGGGGGCGAGAAGGCGAGCAGTTCTTC. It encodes CASSLKAAGGREGEQFF.

The CDR3 DNA sequence: TGTGCCAGCAGCGAGACTAGCGGGGGGACTAGCACAGATACGCAGTATTTT. Protein: CASSETSGGTSTDTQYF. J is TRBJ2-3 and V is TRBV9; 13 bases align to TRBD2. V shed 3 bases and J 0 bases; nucleotides not matched to a gene: 4. CDR1 is SGDLS and CDR2 is YYNGEE in the germline V gene. CDR3 length: 17 amino acids.

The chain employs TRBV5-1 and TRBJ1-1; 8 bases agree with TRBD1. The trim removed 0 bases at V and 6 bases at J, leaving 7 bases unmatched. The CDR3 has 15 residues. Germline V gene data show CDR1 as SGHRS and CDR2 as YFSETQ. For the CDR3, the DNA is TGCGCCAGCAGCTTGGCCAACAGGGGGGTCGCTGAAGCTTTCTTT. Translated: CASSLANRGVAEAFF.

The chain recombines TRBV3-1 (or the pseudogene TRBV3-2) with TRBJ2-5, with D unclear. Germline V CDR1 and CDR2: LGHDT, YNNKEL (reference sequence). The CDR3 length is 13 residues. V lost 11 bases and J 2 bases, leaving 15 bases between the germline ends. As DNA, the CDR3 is TGTGCCTGCTCGAGCAGGCGACAAGAGACCCAGTACTTC. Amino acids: CACSSRRQETQYF.

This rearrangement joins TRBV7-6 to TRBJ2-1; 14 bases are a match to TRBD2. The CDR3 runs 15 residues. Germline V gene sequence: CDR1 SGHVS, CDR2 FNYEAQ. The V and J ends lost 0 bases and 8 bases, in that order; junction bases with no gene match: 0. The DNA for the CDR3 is TGTGCCAGCAGCTTAGCGGGACTAGCGGGGGATGAGCAGTTCTTC. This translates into CASSLAGLAGDEQFF.

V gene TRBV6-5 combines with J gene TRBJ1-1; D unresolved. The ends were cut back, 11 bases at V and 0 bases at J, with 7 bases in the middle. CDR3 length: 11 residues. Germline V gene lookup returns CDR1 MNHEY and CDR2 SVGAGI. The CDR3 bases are TGTGCCGCCAGGATGAACACTGAAGCTTTCTTT. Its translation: CAARMNTEAFF.

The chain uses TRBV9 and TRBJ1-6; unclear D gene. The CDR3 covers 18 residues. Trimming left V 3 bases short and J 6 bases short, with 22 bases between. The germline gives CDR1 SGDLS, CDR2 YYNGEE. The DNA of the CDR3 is TGTGCCAGCAGCGGACCGGCGGTACAAGGTACCACTAATTCACCCCTCCACTTT. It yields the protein CASSGPAVQGTTNSPLHF.

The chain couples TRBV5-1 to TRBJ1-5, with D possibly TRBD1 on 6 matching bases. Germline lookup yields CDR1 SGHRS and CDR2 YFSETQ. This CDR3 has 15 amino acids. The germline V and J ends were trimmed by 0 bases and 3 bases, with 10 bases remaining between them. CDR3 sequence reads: CASSLDGGPNQPQHF. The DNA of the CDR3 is TGCGCCAGCAGCTTGGACGGGGGGCCCAATCAGCCCCAGCATTTT.

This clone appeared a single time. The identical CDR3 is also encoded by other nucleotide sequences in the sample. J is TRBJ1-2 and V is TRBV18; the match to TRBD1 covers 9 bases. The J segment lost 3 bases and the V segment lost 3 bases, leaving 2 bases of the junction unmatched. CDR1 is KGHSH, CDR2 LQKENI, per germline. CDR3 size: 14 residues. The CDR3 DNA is TGTGCCAGCTCACCGGACAGGGGCCACTATGGCTACACCTTC. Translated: CASSPDRGHYGYTF. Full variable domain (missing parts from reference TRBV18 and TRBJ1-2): NAGVMQNPRHLVRRRGQEARLRCSPMKGHSHVYWYRQLPEEGLKFMVYLQKENIIDESGMPKERFSAEFPKEGPSILRIQQVVRGDSAAYFCASSPDRGHYGYTFGSGTRLTVV.

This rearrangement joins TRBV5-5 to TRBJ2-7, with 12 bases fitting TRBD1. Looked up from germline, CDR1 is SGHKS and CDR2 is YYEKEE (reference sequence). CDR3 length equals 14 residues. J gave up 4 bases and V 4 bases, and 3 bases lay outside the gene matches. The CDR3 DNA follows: TGTGCCAGCAGCCCGGGACAGGGGGCGTACGAGCAGTACTTC. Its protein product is CASSPGQGAYEQYF.

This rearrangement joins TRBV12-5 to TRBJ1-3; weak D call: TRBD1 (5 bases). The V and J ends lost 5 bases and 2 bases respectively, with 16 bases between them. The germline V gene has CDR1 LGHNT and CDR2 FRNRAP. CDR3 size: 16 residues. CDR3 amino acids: CASGGWGSTAGNTIYF. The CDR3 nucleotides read TGTGCTAGTGGTGGATGGGGCTCAACTGCTGGAAACACCATATATTTT. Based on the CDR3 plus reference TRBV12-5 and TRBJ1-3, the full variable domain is DARVTQTPRHKVTEMGQEVTMRCQPILGHNTVFWYRQTMMQGLELLAYFRNRAPLDDSGMPKDRFSAEMPDATLATLKIQPSEPRDSAVYFCASGGWGSTAGNTIYFGEGSWLTVV.

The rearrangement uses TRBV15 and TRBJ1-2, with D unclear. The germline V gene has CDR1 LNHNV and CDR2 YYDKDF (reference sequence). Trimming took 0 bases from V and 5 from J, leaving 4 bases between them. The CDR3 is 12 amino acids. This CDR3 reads CATSRDQYGYTF. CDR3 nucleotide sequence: TGTGCCACCAGCAGAGATCAGTATGGCTACACCTTC.

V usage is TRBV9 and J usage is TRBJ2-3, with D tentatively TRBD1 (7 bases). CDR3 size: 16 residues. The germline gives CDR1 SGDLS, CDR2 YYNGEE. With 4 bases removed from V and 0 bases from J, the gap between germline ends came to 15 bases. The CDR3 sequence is CASSRETGRSTDTQYF. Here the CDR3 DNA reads TGTGCCAGCAGCAGAGAGACAGGGAGGAGCACAGATACGCAGTATTTT. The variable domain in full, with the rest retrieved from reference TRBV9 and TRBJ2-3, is DSGVTQTPKHLITATGQRVTLRCSPRSGDLSVYWYQQSLDQGLQFLIQYYNGEERAKGNILERFSAQQFPDLHSELNLSSLELGDSALYFCASSRETGRSTDTQYFGPGTRLTVL.

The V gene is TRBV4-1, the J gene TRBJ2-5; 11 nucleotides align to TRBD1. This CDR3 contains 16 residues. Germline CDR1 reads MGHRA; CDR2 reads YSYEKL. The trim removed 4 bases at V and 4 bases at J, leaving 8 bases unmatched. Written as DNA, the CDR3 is TGCGCCAGCAGCCGAGAGGACAGGGGGCGTTTAGAGACCCAGTACTTC. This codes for CASSREDRGRLETQYF.

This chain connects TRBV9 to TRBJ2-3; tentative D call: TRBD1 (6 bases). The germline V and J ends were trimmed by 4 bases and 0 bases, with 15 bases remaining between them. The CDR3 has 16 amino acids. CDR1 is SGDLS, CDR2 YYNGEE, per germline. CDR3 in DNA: TGTGCCAGCAGCACAACGACAGGCCCGAGCACAGATACGCAGTATTTT. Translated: CASSTTTGPSTDTQYF.

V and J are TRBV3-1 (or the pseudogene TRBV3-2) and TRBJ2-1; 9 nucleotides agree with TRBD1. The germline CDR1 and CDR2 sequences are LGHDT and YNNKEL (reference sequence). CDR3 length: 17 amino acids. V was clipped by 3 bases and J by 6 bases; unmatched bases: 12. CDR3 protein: CASSHRKDRGIRNEQFF. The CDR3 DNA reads TGTGCCAGCAGCCACCGAAAGGACAGGGGAATACGCAATGAGCAGTTCTTC.

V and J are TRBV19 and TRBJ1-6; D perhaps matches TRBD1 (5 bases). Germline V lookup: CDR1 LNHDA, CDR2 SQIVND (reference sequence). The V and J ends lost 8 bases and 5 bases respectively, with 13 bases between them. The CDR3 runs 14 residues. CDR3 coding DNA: TGTGCCAGTTCTAACAGGAACGATAATTCACCCCTCCACTTT. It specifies CASSNRNDNSPLHF.

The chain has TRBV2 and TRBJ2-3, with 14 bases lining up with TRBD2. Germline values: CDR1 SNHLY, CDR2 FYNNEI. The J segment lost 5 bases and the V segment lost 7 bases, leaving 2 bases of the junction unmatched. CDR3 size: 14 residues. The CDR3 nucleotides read TGTGCCAGCACCGGGACTAGCGGGGGAGATACGCAGTATTTT. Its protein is CASTGTSGGDTQYF.

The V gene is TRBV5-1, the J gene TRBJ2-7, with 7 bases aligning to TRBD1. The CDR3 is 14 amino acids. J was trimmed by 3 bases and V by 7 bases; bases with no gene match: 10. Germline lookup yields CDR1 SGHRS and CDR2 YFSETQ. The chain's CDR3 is CASGPGTVLYEQYF. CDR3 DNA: TGCGCCAGCGGACCCGGGACAGTTCTCTACGAGCAGTACTTC.

The CDR3 sequence is CASSRIGQGPYTEAFF. CDR3 nucleotide sequence: TGTGCCAGTAGTCGGATAGGTCAGGGGCCGTACACTGAAGCTTTCTTT. The V and J genes are TRBV19 and TRBJ1-1; D is possibly TRBD1 (6 bases). The V gene lost 5 bases and the J gene lost 3 bases, with 19 bases spanning the gap. Germline V CDR1 and CDR2: LNHDA, SQIVND (reference sequence). The CDR3 runs to 16 residues.

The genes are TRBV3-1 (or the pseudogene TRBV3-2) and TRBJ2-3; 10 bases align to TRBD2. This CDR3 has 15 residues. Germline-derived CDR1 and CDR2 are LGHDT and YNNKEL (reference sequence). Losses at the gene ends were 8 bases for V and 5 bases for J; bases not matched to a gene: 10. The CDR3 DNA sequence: TGTGCCAGCGCCGGGAGCGGGGGGGCGGGAGATACGCAGTATTTT. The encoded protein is CASAGSGGAGDTQYF.

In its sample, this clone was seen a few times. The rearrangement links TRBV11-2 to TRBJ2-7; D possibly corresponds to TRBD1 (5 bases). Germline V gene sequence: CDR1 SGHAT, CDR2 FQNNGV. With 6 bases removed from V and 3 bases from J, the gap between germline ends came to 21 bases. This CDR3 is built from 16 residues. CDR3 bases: TGTGCCAGCAGGACTGCAACAGGTGTAAAAAACTACGAGCAGTACTTC. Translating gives CASRTATGVKNYEQYF.

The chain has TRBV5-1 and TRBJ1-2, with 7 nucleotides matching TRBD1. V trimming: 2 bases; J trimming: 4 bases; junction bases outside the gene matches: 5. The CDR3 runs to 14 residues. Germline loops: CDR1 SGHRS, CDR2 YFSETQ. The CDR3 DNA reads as TGCGCCAGCAGCTTAGGGGGCGCCCCCTATGGCTACACCTTC. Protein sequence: CASSLGGAPYGYTF.

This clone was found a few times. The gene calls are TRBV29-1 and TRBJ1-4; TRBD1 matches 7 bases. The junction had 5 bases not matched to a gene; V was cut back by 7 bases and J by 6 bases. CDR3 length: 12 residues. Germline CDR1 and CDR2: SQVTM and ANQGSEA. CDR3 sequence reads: CSARQGDEKLFF. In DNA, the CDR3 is TGCAGCGCCCGACAGGGAGATGAAAAACTGTTTTTT.

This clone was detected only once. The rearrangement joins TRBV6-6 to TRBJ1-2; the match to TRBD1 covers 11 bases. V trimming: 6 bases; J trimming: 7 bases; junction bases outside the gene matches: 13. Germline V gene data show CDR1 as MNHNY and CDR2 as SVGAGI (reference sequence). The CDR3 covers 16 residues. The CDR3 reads CASSKTGQGAMFGYTF. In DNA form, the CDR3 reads TGTGCCAGCAGCAAGACCGGACAGGGGGCTATGTTTGGCTACACCTTC.